This T cell receptor beta chain comes out of a study of beta chain features in type 1 diabetes. On the study more broadly: Sorted cells from all samples, numbering almost 110 million, were examined. Study results and caveats: In the patient group, naive, central memory and Treg TCRB repertoires seemed more alike than in the healthy donor group.

V lost 7 bases and J lost 6; bases outside the gene matches: 6. Germline-derived CDR1 and CDR2 are SGDLS and YYNGEE. This CDR3 has 14 amino acids. As every portion of the isolated RNA was reverse transcribed, the sequencing read expressed TCRB transcripts. There were about 3.5 million reads on average in the naive, central memory and regulatory T cell samples. Measured with immunoSEQ multiplex PCR; TCRdb has only the in-frame clones, and not every one. Found here are hundreds of thousands of clones, roughly 13% of them singletons; the top ten hold 0.017%. Heparinised blood was drawn once per donor, averaging roughly 120 mL. Notes on this clone: Its target is unknown.

The TCR was taken from a young man in good health. This sequence joins TRBV9 and TRBJ1-5, with 11 bases aligning to TRBD1. The sequencing sample was made of naive CD4+ T cells from blood. The CDR3 here is CASGTGTGGQPQHF. CDR3 DNA: TGTGCCAGCGGGACCGGGACAGGGGGTCAGCCCCAGCATTTT.